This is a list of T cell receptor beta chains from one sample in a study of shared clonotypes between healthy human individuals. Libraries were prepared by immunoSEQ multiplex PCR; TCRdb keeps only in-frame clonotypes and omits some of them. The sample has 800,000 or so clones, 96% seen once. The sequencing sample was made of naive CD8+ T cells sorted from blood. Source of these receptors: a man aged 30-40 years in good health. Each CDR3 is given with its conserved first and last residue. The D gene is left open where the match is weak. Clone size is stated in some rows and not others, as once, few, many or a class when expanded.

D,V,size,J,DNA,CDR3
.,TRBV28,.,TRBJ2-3,TGTGCCAGCAGTTTAAGTGTCGGCCTCACAGATACGCAGTATTTT,CASSLSVGLTDTQYF
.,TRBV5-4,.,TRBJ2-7,TGTGCCAGCAGCACTGGACGAGACGCCTACGAGCAGTACTTC,CASSTGRDAYEQYF
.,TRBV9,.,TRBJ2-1,TGTGCCAGCAGCGGGACGGGACTGAGGACCGACAATGAGCAGTTCTTC,CASSGTGLRTDNEQFF
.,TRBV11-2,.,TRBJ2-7,TGTGCCAGCAGCTTATCGGCCATGGAGGGGCTGGAGCAGTACTTC,CASSLSAMEGLEQYF
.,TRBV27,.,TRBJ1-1,TGTGCCAGCAGTCATCATCCGGAGAACACTGAAGCTTTCTTT,CASSHHPENTEAFF
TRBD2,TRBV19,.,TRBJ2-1,TGTGCCAGTAGTCTTAAGCGGGAGTTGAATGAGCAGTTCTTC,CASSLKRELNEQFF
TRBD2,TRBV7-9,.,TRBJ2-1,TGTGCCAGCAGCTCCCCGGGACTAGGTTACAATGAGCAGTTCTTC,CASSSPGLGYNEQFF
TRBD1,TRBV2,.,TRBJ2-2,TGTGCCAGGGAGGACAGGGAAGCCGGGGAGCTGTTTTTT,CAREDREAGELFF
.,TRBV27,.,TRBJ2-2,TGTGCCAGCAAGAACGGCGGGGAGCTGTTTTTT,CASKNGGELFF
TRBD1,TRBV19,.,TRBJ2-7,TGTGCCAGTAGTGTGATGGGACAGGGAGTATTCTTC,CASSVMGQGVFF
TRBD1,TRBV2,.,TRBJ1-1,TGTGCCAGCATGAGGGGGCGAACTGAAGCTTTCTTT,CASMRGRTEAFF
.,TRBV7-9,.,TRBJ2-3,TGTGCCAGCACTTTCTTGGGGGAGGCCGATACCTTTATTGATACGCAGTATTTT,CASTFLGEADTFIDTQYF
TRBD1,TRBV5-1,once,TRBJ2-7,TGCGCCAGCAGCACCTGGACAGGGGATAGCTACGAGCAGTACTTC,CASSTWTGDSYEQYF
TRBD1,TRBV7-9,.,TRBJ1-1,TGTGCCAGCAGTTCTGACAGGGACACTGAAGCTTTCTTT,CASSSDRDTEAFF
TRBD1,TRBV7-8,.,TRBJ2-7,TGTGCCAGCAGCTCAACAGGGGTGGCCGACGAGCAGTACTTC,CASSSTGVADEQYF
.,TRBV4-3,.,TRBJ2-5,TGCGCCAGCAGCCAAGATTGGCCAGGGTTCCAAGAGACCCAGTACTTC,CASSQDWPGFQETQYF
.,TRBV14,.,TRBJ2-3,TGTGCCAGCAGCCAGGTGACTAGCACAGATACGCAGTATTTT,CASSQVTSTDTQYF
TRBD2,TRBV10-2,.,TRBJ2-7,TGCGCCAGCAGTGAGTTAGCGGGGACCTACGAGCAGTACTTC,CASSELAGTYEQYF
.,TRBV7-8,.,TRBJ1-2,TGTGCCAGCAGCTTTGGGACCCCAGAGGGCTACACCTTC,CASSFGTPEGYTF
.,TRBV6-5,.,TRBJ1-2,TGTGCCAGCAGTTACTCGTCCCAAGACTATGGCTACACCTTC,CASSYSSQDYGYTF
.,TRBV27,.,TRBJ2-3,TGTGCCAGCAGTTTGGGACTGGGAACAGATACGCAGTATTTT,CASSLGLGTDTQYF
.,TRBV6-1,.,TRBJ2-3,TGTGCCAGCAGTGATCGAACCTTCACAGATACGCAGTATTTT,CASSDRTFTDTQYF
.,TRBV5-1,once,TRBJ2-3,TGCGCCAGCAGCTTGTGGGGCACAGATACGCAGTATTTT,CASSLWGTDTQYF
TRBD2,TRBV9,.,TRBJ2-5,TGTGCCAGCAGCGTTAGCGGGTACCAAGAGACCCAGTACTTC,CASSVSGYQETQYF
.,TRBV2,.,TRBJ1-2,TGTGCCAGCACCCGAGTCGGTACAGATGGCTACACCTTC,CASTRVGTDGYTF
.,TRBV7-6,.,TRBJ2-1,TGTGCCAGCAGCTTAGTGGGGGCTCGGGAGCAGTTCTTC,CASSLVGAREQFF
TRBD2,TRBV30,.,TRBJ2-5,TGTGCCTGGAGTGGACTAGCGGGGCTCCAAGAGACCCAGTACTTC,CAWSGLAGLQETQYF
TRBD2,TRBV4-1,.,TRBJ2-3,TGCGCCAGCAGCCGAGACGCGGCGGGAGGGCTTCCTTCCACAGATACGCAGTATTTT,CASSRDAAGGLPSTDTQYF
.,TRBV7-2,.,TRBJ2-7,TGTGCCAGCAGCTTGGAGCTAGCGCCGTCCTACGAGCAGTACTTC,CASSLELAPSYEQYF
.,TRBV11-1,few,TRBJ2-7,TGTGCCAGCAGCCTAATGCGGCAGTTCGACTACGAGCAGTACTTC,CASSLMRQFDYEQYF
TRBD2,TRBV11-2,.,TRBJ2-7,TGTGCCAGCAGCCAAGGGACTAGCGGGATCGAGACCTACGAGCAGTACTTC,CASSQGTSGIETYEQYF
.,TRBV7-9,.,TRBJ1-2,TGTGCCAGCAGCGGGGCAACCTATGGCTACACCTTC,CASSGATYGYTF
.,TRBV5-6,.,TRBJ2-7,TGTGCCAGCAGCTTGGGACCGTTGTACGAGCAGTACTTC,CASSLGPLYEQYF
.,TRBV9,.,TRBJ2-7,TGTGCCAGCAGCCCCCCCAACTCAGGGGAGCAGTACTTC,CASSPPNSGEQYF
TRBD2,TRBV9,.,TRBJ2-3,TGTGCCAGCAGCTTCGCCGAGGGACTAGCCCAAGAGAGCACAGATACGCAGTATTTT,CASSFAEGLAQESTDTQYF
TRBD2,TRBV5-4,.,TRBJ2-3,TGTGCCAGCAGCTTAAGGACTAGCGGCGCAGATACGCAGTATTTT,CASSLRTSGADTQYF
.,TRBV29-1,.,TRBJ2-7,TGCAGCGTTGAAGGAGGGTTCAACTACGAGCAGTACTTC,CSVEGGFNYEQYF
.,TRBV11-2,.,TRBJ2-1,TGTGCCAGCAGCTTAGGCTATGATGAGCAGTTCTTC,CASSLGYDEQFF
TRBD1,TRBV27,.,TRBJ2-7,TGTGCCAGCAGTACACCAGGGGGACCCTACGAGCAGTACTTC,CASSTPGGPYEQYF
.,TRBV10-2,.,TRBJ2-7,TGCGCCAGCAGTGAAGTTGTAGGCCCCTACGAGCAGTACTTC,CASSEVVGPYEQYF
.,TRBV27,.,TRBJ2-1,TGTGCCAGCAGTTCCCCCACAGGGTTCAATGAGCAGTTCTTC,CASSSPTGFNEQFF
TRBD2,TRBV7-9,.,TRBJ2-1,TGTGCCAGCAGCCCCTTATCTAGCGGGAACTACAATGAGCAGTTCTTC,CASSPLSSGNYNEQFF
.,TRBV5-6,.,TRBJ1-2,TGTGCCAGCAGCTCCGACAGAGAACCTAACTATGGCTACACCTTC,CASSSDREPNYGYTF
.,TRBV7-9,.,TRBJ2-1,TGTGCCAGCAGCTTAGTTGCCAGGGGTGTTGAGCAGTTCTTC,CASSLVARGVEQFF
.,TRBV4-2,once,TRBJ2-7,TGTGCCAGCAGCCAAGTGAACAGAAGCTACGAGCAGTACTTC,CASSQVNRSYEQYF
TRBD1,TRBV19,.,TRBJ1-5,TGTGCCAGTAGTATAGGGACAGGGAGGAGCAATCAGCCCCAGCATTTT,CASSIGTGRSNQPQHF
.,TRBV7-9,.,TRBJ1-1,TGTGCCAGCGGGTCGGGGGGCGCCGGCAATGAAGCTTTCTTT,CASGSGGAGNEAFF
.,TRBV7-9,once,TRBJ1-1,TGTGCCAGCAGACTCGGGGGCACTGAAGCTTTCTTT,CASRLGGTEAFF
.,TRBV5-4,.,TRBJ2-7,TGTGCCAGCAGCTTGGGCAGCTCCTACGAGCAGTACTTC,CASSLGSSYEQYF
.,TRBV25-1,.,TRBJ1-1,TGTGCCAGCAGTGACTGGTCGGGGAATACTGAAGCTTTCTTT,CASSDWSGNTEAFF
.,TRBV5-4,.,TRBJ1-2,TGTGCCAGTAAACTGAATACCGGCTATGGCTACACCTTC,CASKLNTGYGYTF
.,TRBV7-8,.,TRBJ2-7,TGTGCCAGCAGCTTACGACAGCCAACCTACGAGCAGTACTTC,CASSLRQPTYEQYF
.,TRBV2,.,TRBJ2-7,TGTGCCCCAGCTGGGGAAATGGTGTCCTACGAGCAGTACTTC,CAPAGEMVSYEQYF
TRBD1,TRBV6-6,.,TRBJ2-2,TGTGCCAGCAGTCCCAGGGGGTGGAACGGGGAGCTGTTTTTT,CASSPRGWNGELFF
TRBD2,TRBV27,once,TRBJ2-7,TGTGCCAGCAGTTTAAGCGGGGGCGAGCAGTACTTC,CASSLSGGEQYF
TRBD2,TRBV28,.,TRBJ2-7,TGTGCCAGCAGTGTCGGACTAGCGTACGAGCAGTACTTC,CASSVGLAYEQYF
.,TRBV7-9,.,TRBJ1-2,TGTGCCAGCAGCTTACTGGAGTCAGATTATGGCTACACCTTC,CASSLLESDYGYTF